The source of this TCR beta chain is a study of blood T cell repertoires in COVID-19. Study summary: The origin of the acute and convalescent COVID-19 samples was the United States, Italy and Spain. Sample material is recorded as cDNA or gDNA derived from T cells, B-cell-depleted T cells, or PBMCs.

Germline lookup yields CDR1 MNHNY and CDR2 SVGAGI (reference sequence). Trimming removed 5 bases from V and 1 base from J; junction bases left unmatched: 13. The CDR3 loop spans 17 amino acids. In the study's own analysis: Reference gene primer amplification gave nucleated cell count estimates. TCRdb's table, derived via immunoSEQ multiplex PCR, lists solely in-frame clones and lacks some. That table is the source of V, J and clone size, and D and trimming were worked out from the DNA. Of roughly 150,000 clones in the sample, over 70% were seen once. The receptor's source is a woman aged 80 or over with active or convalescent COVID-19. Sequenced sample: peripheral blood. The J gene is TRBJ2-7, the V gene TRBV6-6; 8 nucleotides align to TRBD2. The CDR3 reads CASSPSFSGTVSYEQYF. The DNA of the CDR3 is TGTGCCAGCAGTCCTTCTTTTAGCGGGACGGTTTCCTACGAGCAGTACTTC.